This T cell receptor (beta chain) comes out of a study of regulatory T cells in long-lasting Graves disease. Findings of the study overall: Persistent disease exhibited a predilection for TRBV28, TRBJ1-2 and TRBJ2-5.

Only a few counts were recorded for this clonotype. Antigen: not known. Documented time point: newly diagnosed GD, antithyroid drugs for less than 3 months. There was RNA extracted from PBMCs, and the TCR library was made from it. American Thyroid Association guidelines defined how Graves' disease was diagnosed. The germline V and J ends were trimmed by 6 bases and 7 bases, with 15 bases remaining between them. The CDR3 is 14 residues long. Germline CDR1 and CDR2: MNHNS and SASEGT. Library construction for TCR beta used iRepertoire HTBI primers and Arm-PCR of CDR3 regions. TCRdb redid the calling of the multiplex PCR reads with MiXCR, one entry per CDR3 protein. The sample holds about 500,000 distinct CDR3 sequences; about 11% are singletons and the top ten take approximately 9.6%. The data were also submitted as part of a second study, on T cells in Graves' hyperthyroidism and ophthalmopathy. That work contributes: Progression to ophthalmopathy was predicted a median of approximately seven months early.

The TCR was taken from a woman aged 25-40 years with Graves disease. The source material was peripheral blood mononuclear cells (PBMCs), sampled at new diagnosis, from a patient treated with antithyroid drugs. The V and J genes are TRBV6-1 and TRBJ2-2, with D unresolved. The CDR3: CASRLAVRIGELFF. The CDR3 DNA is TGTGCCAGCAGGCTTGCGGTTAGGATCGGGGAGCTGTTTTTT.